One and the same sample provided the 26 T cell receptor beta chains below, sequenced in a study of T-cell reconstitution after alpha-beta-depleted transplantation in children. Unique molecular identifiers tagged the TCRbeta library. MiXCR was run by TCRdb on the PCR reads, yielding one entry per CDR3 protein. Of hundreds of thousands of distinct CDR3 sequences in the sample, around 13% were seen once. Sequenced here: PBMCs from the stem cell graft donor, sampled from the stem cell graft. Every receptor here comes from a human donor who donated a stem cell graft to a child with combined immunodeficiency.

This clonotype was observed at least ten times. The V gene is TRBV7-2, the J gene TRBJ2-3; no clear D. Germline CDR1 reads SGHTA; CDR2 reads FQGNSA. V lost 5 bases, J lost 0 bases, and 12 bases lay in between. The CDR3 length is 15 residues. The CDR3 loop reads CASSLHPDSTDTQYF. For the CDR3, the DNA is TGTGCCAGCAGCCTCCACCCGGACAGCACAGATACGCAGTATTTT.

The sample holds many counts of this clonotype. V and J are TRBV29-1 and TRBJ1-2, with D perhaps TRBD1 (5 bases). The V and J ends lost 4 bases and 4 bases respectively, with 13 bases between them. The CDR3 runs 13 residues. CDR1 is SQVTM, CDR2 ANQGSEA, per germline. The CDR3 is CSVGGAVGYGYTF. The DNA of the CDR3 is TGCAGCGTTGGTGGGGCGGTTGGCTATGGCTACACCTTC.

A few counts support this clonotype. CDR3: CASSQAGGGSSYEQYF. The CDR3 region has the DNA TGTGCCAGCAGCCAAGCGGGAGGGGGAAGCTCCTACGAGCAGTACTTC. The chain is built from TRBV4-2 and TRBJ2-7; 8 nucleotides match TRBD2. CDR1 and CDR2 from the germline V gene are LGHNA and YNFKEQ. The CDR3 covers 16 residues. V was clipped by 1 base and J by 0 bases; unmatched bases: 5.

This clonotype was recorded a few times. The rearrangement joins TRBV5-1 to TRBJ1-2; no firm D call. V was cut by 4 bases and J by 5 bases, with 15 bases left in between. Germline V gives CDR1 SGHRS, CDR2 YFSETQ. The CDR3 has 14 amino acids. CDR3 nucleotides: TGCGCCAGCAGCCCCACGAATTCAGGTTATGGCTACACCTTC. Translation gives CASSPTNSGYGYTF.

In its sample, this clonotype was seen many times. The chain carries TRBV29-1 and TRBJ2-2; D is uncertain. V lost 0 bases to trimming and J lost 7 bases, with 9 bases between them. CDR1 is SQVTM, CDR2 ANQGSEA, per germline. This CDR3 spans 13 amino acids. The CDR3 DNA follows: TGCAGCGTTGAAGAGCCTCGTGGCGGGGAGCTGTTTTTT. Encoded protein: CSVEEPRGGELFF.

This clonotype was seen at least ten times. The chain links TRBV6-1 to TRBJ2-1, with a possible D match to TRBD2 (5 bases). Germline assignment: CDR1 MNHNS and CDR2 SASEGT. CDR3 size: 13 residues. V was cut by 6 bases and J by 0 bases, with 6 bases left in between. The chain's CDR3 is CASSRDSYNEQFF. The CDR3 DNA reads TGTGCCAGCAGCCGGGACTCCTACAATGAGCAGTTCTTC.

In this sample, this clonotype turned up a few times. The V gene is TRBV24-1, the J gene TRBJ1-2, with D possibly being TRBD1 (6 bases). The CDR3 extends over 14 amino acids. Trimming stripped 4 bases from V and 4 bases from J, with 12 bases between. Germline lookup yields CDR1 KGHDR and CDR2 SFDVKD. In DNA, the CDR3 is TGTGCCACCAGTGACGCTCGGACAGTCTATGGCTACACCTTC. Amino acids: CATSDARTVYGYTF.

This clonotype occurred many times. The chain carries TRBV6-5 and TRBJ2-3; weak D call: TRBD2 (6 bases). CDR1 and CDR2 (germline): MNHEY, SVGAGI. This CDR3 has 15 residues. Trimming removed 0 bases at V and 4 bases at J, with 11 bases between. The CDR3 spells CASSYSAGGSDTQYF. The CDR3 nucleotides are TGTGCCAGCAGTTACTCGGCTGGGGGGTCAGATACGCAGTATTTT.

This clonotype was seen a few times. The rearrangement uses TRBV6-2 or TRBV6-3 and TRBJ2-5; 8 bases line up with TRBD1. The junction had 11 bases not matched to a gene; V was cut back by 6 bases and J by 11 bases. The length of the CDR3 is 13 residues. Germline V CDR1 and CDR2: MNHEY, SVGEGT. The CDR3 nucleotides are TGTGCCAGCAGACCGGGACAGGACGTCTCTCAGTACTTC. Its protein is CASRPGQDVSQYF.

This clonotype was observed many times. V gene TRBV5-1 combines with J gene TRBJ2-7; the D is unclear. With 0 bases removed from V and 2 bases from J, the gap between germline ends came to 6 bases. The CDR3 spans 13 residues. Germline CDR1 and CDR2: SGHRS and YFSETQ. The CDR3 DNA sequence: TGCGCCAGCAGCTTGGCGCCGGCCTACGAGCAGTACTTC. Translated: CASSLAPAYEQYF.

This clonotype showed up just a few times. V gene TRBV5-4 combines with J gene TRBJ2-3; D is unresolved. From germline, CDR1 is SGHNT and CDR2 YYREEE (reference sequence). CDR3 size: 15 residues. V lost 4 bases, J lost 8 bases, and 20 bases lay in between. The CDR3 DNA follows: TGTGCCAGCAGCCCTGCAATAACCGCTCCCGGTACGCAGTATTTT. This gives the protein CASSPAITAPGTQYF. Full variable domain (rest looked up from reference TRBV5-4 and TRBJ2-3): ETGVTQSPTHLIKTRGQQVTLRCSSQSGHNTVSWYQQALGQGPQFIFQYYREEENGRGNFPPRFSGLQFPNYSSELNVNALELDDSALYLCASSPAITAPGTQYFGPGTRLTVL.

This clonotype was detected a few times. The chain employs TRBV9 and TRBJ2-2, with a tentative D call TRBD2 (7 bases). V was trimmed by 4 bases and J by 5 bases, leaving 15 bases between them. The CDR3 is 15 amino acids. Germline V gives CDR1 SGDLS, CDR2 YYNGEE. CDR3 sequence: CASSPWGGATGELFF. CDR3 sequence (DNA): TGTGCCAGCAGCCCCTGGGGGGGGGCGACCGGGGAGCTGTTTTTT.

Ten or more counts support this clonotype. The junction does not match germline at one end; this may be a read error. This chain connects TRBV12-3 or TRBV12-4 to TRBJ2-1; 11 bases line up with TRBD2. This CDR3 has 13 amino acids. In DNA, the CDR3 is TGTGCCAGCAGCTTAGCGGGGGGGTCTGAGCAGTTCTTC. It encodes CASSLAGGSEQFF.

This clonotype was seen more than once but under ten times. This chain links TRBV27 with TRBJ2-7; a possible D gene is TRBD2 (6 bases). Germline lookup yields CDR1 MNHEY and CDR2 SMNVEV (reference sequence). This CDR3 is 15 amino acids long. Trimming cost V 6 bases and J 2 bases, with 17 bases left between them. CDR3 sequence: CASRPDGGTPYEQYF. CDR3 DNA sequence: TGTGCCAGCAGACCCGATGGGGGGACCCCCTACGAGCAGTACTTC.

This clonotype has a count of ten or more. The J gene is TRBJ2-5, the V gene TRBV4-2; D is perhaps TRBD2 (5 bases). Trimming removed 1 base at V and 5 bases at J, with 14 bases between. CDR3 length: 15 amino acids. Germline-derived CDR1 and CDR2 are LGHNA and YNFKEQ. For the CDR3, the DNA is TGTGCCAGCAGCCAAGCTACGCCTCCGGGGGAGACCCAGTACTTC. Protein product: CASSQATPPGETQYF.

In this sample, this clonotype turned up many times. The CDR3 DNA follows: TGCGCCAGCAGCCATCGGACAGCGGTAAAGAACACTGAAGCTTTCTTT. Its protein is CASSHRTAVKNTEAFF. The genes are TRBV4-1 and TRBJ1-1, with D tentatively TRBD1 (6 bases). The CDR3 extends over 16 amino acids. The V gene's germline CDR1 is MGHRA and CDR2 YSYEKL. Trimming pared 3 bases from V and 1 base from J, leaving 15 bases between.

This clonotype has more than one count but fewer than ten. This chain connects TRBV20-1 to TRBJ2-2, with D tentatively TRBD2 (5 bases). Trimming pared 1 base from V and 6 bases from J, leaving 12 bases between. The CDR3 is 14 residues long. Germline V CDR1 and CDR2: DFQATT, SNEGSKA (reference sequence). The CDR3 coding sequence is TGCAGTGCTAGAGGGGTTAGCGCGGCCGGGGAGCTGTTTTTT. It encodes CSARGVSAAGELFF.

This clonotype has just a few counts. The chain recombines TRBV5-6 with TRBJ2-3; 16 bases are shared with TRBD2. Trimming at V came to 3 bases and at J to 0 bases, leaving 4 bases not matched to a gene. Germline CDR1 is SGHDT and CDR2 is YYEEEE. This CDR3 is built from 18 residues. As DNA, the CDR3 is TGTGCCAGCAGCTCCGGGACTAGCGGGGGGGCAAGCACAGATACGCAGTATTTT. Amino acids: CASSSGTSGGASTDTQYF.

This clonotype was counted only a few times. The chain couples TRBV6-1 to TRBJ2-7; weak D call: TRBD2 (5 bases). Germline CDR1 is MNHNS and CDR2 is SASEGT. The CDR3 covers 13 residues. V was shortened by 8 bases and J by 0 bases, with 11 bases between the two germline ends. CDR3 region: CASQRPSSYEQYF. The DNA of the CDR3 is TGTGCCAGCCAGCGGCCGAGCTCCTACGAGCAGTACTTC.

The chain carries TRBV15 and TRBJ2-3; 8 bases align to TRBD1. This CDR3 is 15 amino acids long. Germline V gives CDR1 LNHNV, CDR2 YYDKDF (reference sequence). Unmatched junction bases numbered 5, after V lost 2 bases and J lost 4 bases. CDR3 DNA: TGTGCCACCAGCAGAAAAGGACAGGGTCCAGATACGCAGTATTTT. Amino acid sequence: CATSRKGQGPDTQYF.

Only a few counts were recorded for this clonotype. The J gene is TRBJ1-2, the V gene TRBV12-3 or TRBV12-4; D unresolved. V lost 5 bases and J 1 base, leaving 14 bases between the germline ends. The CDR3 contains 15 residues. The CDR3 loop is CASSLLRSNNYGYTF. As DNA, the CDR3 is TGTGCCAGCAGTCTCCTACGAAGCAATAACTATGGCTACACCTTC.

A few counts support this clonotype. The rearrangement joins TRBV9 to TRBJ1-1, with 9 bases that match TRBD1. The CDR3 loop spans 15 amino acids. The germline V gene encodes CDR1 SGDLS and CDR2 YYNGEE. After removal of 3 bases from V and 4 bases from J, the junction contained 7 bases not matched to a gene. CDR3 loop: CASSAFGQGSTEAFF. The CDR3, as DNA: TGTGCCAGCAGCGCTTTCGGACAGGGGAGCACTGAAGCTTTCTTT. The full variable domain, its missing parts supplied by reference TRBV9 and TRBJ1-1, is DSGVTQTPKHLITATGQRVTLRCSPRSGDLSVYWYQQSLDQGLQFLIQYYNGEERAKGNILERFSAQQFPDLHSELNLSSLELGDSALYFCASSAFGQGSTEAFFGQGTRLTVV.

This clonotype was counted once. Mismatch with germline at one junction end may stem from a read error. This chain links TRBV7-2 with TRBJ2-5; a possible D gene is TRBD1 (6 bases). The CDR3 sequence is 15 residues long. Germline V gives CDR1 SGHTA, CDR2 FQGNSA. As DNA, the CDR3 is TGTGTCAGCAGCTTGAATGGACAGACCCAAGAGACCCAGTACTTC. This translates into CVSSLNGQTQETQYF.

The CDR3 nucleotides are TGTGCCAGCAGTTTAGGCAGCAGGGGAAATAACTATGGCTACACCTTC. Translated: CASSLGSRGNNYGYTF. The chain uses TRBV12-3 or TRBV12-4 and TRBJ1-2; a weak D match, TRBD1 (6 bases). V was shortened by 1 base and J by 1 base, with 13 bases between the two germline ends. CDR3 length equals 16 residues.

The CDR3 reads CASSLSGTGDSEQYF. The DNA for the CDR3 is TGTGCCAGCAGCCTTTCCGGGACAGGGGATTCAGAGCAGTACTTC. J is TRBJ2-7 and V is TRBV9, with 10 bases matching TRBD1. The CDR3 covers 15 residues. Unmatched junction bases numbered 11, after V lost 4 bases and J lost 7 bases. Germline CDR1 SGDLS, CDR2 YYNGEE.

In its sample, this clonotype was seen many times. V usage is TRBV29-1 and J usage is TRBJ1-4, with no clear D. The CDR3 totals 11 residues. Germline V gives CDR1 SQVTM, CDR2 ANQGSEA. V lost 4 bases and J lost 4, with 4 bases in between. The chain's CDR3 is CSVGGNEKLFF. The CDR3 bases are TGCAGCGTTGGTGGTAATGAAAAACTGTTTTTT. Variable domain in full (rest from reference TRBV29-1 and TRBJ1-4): SAVISQKPSRDICQRGTSLTIQCQVDSQVTMMFWYRQQPGQSLTLIATANQGSEATYESGFVIDKFPISRPNLTFSTLTVSNMSPEDSSIYLCSVGGNEKLFFGSGTQLSVL.